This is a list of T cell receptor beta chains from one sample in a study of T-cell reconstitution after alpha-beta-depleted transplantation in children. TCRdb called the PCR reads again in MiXCR, with one record for every CDR3 protein. The data show roughly 500,000 distinct CDR3 sequences, about 12% seen once. The specimen was PBMCs from the stem cell graft donor, collected from the stem cell graft. These receptors all come from a human donor who donated a stem cell graft to a child with combined immunodeficiency. The CDR3 runs from the conserved cysteine through the conserved F or W. A D gene is named only where the DNA matches it firmly. A clone size is listed for some rows: how often the clone was seen (once, few, many), or a class if it is expanded.

j_call | v_call | clone_size | d_call | cdr3_nt | cdr3_aa
TRBJ2-5 | TRBV5-5 | many | - | TGTGCCAGCAGCTGGGGTGCAGAAGAGACCCAGTACTTC | CASSWGAEETQYF
TRBJ2-5 | TRBV12-3/TRBV12-4 | - | - | TGTGCCAGCACCCTAGGGGGTCCCGAGACCCAGTACTTC | CASTLGGPETQYF
TRBJ1-2 | TRBV10-2 | many | - | TGCGCCAGCAGTGAGGTGGTAGGGGGAAATGGCTACACCTTC | CASSEVVGGNGYTF
TRBJ1-5 | TRBV12-3/TRBV12-4 | - | TRBD1 | TGTGCCAGCAGTTTAGTAGGGGGCGCAGGTCAGCCCCAGCATTTT | CASSLVGGAGQPQHF
TRBJ2-3 | TRBV5-8 | - | TRBD2 | TGTGCCAACCCGCGTCGGGGGGGCCGCACAGATACGCAGTATTTT | CANPRRGGRTDTQYF
TRBJ2-1 | TRBV7-9 | many | TRBD2 | TGTGCCAGCAGCTCGGGGGGGAGCTCCTACAATGAGCAGTTCTTC | CASSSGGSSYNEQFF
TRBJ2-3 | TRBV20-1 | - | TRBD2 | TGCAGTGCTAGAGATCCCGCGGGGGGGCGGACAGATACGCAGTATTTT | CSARDPAGGRTDTQYF
TRBJ1-5 | TRBV7-8 | few | - | TGTGCCAGCAGCTTATACGCGGGAAACAATCAGCCCCAGCATTTT | CASSLYAGNNQPQHF
TRBJ2-3 | TRBV28 | - | - | TGTGCCAGCAGTTTACACAGGGCCTACACAGATACGCAGTATTTT | CASSLHRAYTDTQYF
TRBJ2-5 | TRBV12-3/TRBV12-4 | - | TRBD2 | TGTGCCAGCAGCAAACTGGGGACTAGCGACGCAGAGACCCAGTACTTC | CASSKLGTSDAETQYF
TRBJ2-3 | TRBV29-1 | few | - | TGCAGCGTCGTCAGCCGCACAGATACGCAGTATTTT | CSVVSRTDTQYF
TRBJ1-1 | TRBV7-3 | - | TRBD1 | TGTGCCAGCAGCTCCCACGGGACAGGGATCCTGAACACTGAAGCTTTCTTT | CASSSHGTGILNTEAFF
TRBJ2-1 | TRBV7-9 | many | - | TGTGCCAGCAGCTTTAGCGGAGAGAGTTATGAGCAGTTCTTC | CASSFSGESYEQFF
TRBJ2-7 | TRBV4-3 | many | TRBD1 | TGCGCCAGCAGCCAAACCGGGACAGGGGACGCGTACTTC | CASSQTGTGDAYF
TRBJ1-1 | TRBV13 | - | - | TGTGCCAGCAGCTTCCCGACAGCCCCGAACACTGAAGCTTTCTTT | CASSFPTAPNTEAFF
TRBJ2-2 | TRBV5-5 | few | - | TGTGCCAGCAGCTTGGACGGGCCAGCGGTCACCGGGGAGCTGTTTTTT | CASSLDGPAVTGELFF
TRBJ2-7 | TRBV6-2/TRBV6-3 | - | - | TGTGCCAGCATCAATTCGGCTAGCGACTTCTACGAGCAGTACTTC | CASINSASDFYEQYF
TRBJ2-7 | TRBV20-1 | many | TRBD1 | TGCAGTGCTAGAGATGGACAGGGATTCTACGAGCAGTACTTC | CSARDGQGFYEQYF
TRBJ2-3 | TRBV11-3 | - | TRBD1 | TGTGCCAGCAGTAGGACAGGGAGCATAGATACGCAGTATTTT | CASSRTGSIDTQYF
TRBJ1-3 | TRBV5-1 | many | - | TGCGCCAGCAGCTCGGACGGAGCCCTCGGAAACACCATATATTTT | CASSSDGALGNTIYF
TRBJ2-2 | TRBV5-1 | many | - | TGCGCCAGCAGCTTGAATACACAGGTGGCCGGGGAGCTGTTTTTT | CASSLNTQVAGELFF
TRBJ2-3 | TRBV6-2/TRBV6-3 | few | TRBD2 | TGTGCCAGCAGTTACTGGCGGGGACTAGCGGGAGGGCGGCGCTCCGATACGCAGTATTTT | CASSYWRGLAGGRRSDTQYF
TRBJ2-1 | TRBV30 | - | TRBD1 | TGTGCCTGGAGTAGGTGGGACAGGGGGAACAATGAGCAGTTCTTC | CAWSRWDRGNNEQFF
TRBJ2-3 | TRBV7-9 | few | TRBD2 | TGTGCCAGCAGCTTTCAGCTAGCGGGGTATACGCAGTATTTT | CASSFQLAGYTQYF
TRBJ2-3 | TRBV5-1 | many | TRBD1 | TGCGCCAGCAGCTTGGAACAGGGGACCCTAAATACGCAGTATTTT | CASSLEQGTLNTQYF
TRBJ2-3 | TRBV5-1 | few | - | TGCGCCAGCAGCTCGTCGATGGCGAGGAGTGGGCCAGATACGCAGTATTTT | CASSSSMARSGPDTQYF
TRBJ2-3 | TRBV2 | few | TRBD2 | TGTGCCAGCAGTGATTGGGGACTAGCGGCCTCCACAGATACGCAGTATTTT | CASSDWGLAASTDTQYF
TRBJ2-7 | TRBV11-2 | many | - | TGTGCCAGCAGCTTAGATAGAGGGATCTACGAGCAGTACTTC | CASSLDRGIYEQYF
TRBJ2-7 | TRBV20-1 | many | - | TGCAGTGCTAGAGCGGGGGGGACAGCGTCCTACGAGCAGTACTTC | CSARAGGTASYEQYF
TRBJ2-1 | TRBV10-3 | - | - | TGTGCCACTAATGGTGGGAATGAGCAGTTCTTC | CATNGGNEQFF
TRBJ2-7 | TRBV6-2/TRBV6-3 | - | - | TGTGCCAGCAGTGAGACTAACACAGCCTACGAGCAGTACTTC | CASSETNTAYEQYF
TRBJ2-7 | TRBV20-1 | - | TRBD2 | TGCAGTGCTAGAGCTGGGACTAGTTATTCCTACGAGCAGTACTTC | CSARAGTSYSYEQYF
TRBJ2-7 | TRBV6-1 | - | - | TGTGCCACCAAGTGGAGGAGGGGCTTATCCTACGAGCAGTACTTC | CATKWRRGLSYEQYF
TRBJ2-5 | TRBV20-1 | many | - | TGCAGTGCTCAATTGCTCCAAGAGACCCAGTACTTC | CSAQLLQETQYF
TRBJ2-5 | TRBV29-1 | many | - | TGCAGCGTCGAGCCGCAAGAGACCCAGTACTTC | CSVEPQETQYF
TRBJ2-2 | TRBV12-3/TRBV12-4 | - | TRBD2 | TGTGCCAGCAGTTTCGCCGGGGGAGGGGCCGGGGAGCTGTTTTTT | CASSFAGGGAGELFF
TRBJ2-2 | TRBV7-8 | - | - | TGTGCCAGCAGCTCCAGGGTTCCCGGGGAGCTGTTTTTT | CASSSRVPGELFF
TRBJ2-7 | TRBV12-3/TRBV12-4 | many | TRBD1 | TGTGCCAGCAGTCACAGGGGTTTCACCTACGAGCAGTACTTC | CASSHRGFTYEQYF
TRBJ1-6 | TRBV7-2 | few | TRBD1 | TGTGCCAGCAGCTCACGGGACAGCCTTAATCTGCCCCTCCACTTT | CASSSRDSLNLPLHF
TRBJ2-1 | TRBV3-1 | - | TRBD1 | TGTGCCACCGGACAGGGCCCCAATGAGCAGTTCTTC | CATGQGPNEQFF
TRBJ2-7 | TRBV21-1 | few | - | TGTGCCAGCAGCAAATCGCTCAGGGGGGACTACGAGCAGTACTTC | CASSKSLRGDYEQYF